This T cell receptor (beta chain) was identified in a study of memory CD4+ T cells and cytomegalovirus serostatus. Study background: Healthy Belgian adult donors included fewer than 10 CMV-positive and 24 CMV-negative people. Whole-study findings and limits: Suggested: most of the CMV-linked TCR signature lies in CD4+ memory cells.

Methods used by the authors: After removing out-of-frame reads, 2 million to 2.5 million distinct TCRbeta sequences remained. Assay: immunoSEQ multiplex PCR; the TCRdb copy retains only in-frame clones and omits some. V and J calls and clone size follow that table, whereas D and trimming were derived from the DNA. The table lists 41,000 or so clones, 75% to 85% of them singletons, with around 0.72% in the top ten. Germline V lookup: CDR1 DFQATT, CDR2 SNEGSKA (reference sequence). The CDR3 length is 11 residues. With 5 bases removed from V and 9 bases from J, the gap between germline ends came to 13 bases. This clone was detected a few times. What it binds is unknown. Single viable CD3+CD4+CD8-CD45RO+ cells were sorted as the memory CD4+ T cells. Total CD4+ T cells were enriched by CD4 positive selection.

Sequenced sample: memory CD4+ T cells from blood. This TCR was recovered from an adult in good health and CMV-seronegative. This rearrangement joins TRBV20-1 to TRBJ1-2, with unresolved D. The CDR3 is CSAGLSGSYTF. Here the CDR3 DNA reads TGCAGTGCTGGACTTAGCGGGAGCTACACCTTC.